The 19 T cell receptor beta chains given below trace back to one sample, sequenced in a study of cytomegalovirus exposure and HLA in healthy donors. Both 60 Vbeta primers and 13 Jbeta primers went into the PCR. The table came from immunoSEQ multiplex PCR; TCRdb's copy has only in-frame clones and leaves some out. The sample yields some 54,000 clones, 65% to 85% seen once. The sample was PBMCs. These receptors came from a man younger than 35 in good health and CMV-seronegative.

This clone was found a few times. The chain links TRBV30 to TRBJ2-1; TRBD2 aligns across 11 bases. V dropped 2 bases and J dropped 6; count of bases not matched to a gene: 18. Germline V gives CDR1 GTSNPN, CDR2 SVGIG (reference sequence). This CDR3 region has 19 residues. In DNA form, the CDR3 reads TGTGCCTGGAGTCCCATTACCCGGGCTAGCGGGAGGCTCCCCAATGAGCAGTTCTTC. The encoded protein is CAWSPITRASGRLPNEQFF.

The chain joins TRBV28 to TRBJ1-2, with 7 bases matching TRBD1. The CDR3 length is 13 residues. Germline-derived CDR1 and CDR2 are MDHEN and SYDVKM. The junction had 5 bases not matched to a gene; V was cut back by 3 bases and J by 7 bases. In DNA, the CDR3 is TGTGCCAGCAGTTTTGTGGGACAGCCTGGCTACACCTTC. It translates to CASSFVGQPGYTF.

The V gene is TRBV4-3, the J gene TRBJ2-1, with TRBD1 matching 10 bases. In germline, CDR1 is LGHNA, CDR2 YSLEER. The V and J ends lost 2 bases and 9 bases, in that order; junction bases with no gene match: 7. This CDR3 spans 15 amino acids. The CDR3 region has the DNA TGCGCCAGCAGCCAAAAGACAGGGGGCTTGGGTGAGCAGTTCTTC. This translates into CASSQKTGGLGEQFF.

The rearrangement joins TRBV11-2 to TRBJ2-7; 7 bases fit TRBD1. CDR3 length: 13 amino acids. The V and J ends lost 4 bases and 0 bases, in that order; junction bases with no gene match: 0. Germline V CDR1 and CDR2: SGHAT, FQNNGV. CDR3 coding DNA: TGTGCCAGCAGCTGGGACAGCTCCTACGAGCAGTACTTC. Encoded protein: CASSWDSSYEQYF.

In this sample, this clone turned up a few times. V is TRBV29-1 and J is TRBJ2-7; 8 bases match TRBD1. Per the germline V gene, CDR1 is SQVTM and CDR2 is ANQGSEA. J was trimmed by 6 bases and V by 6 bases; bases with no gene match: 13. The CDR3 consists of 14 residues. DNA for the CDR3: TGCAGCGTCCGCCCCGGGACAGGTTTAGGCGAGCAGTACTTC. Its protein product is CSVRPGTGLGEQYF.

This clone was observed a few times. V usage is TRBV4-3 and J usage is TRBJ2-7, with 7 positions matching TRBD2. The V segment lost 0 bases and the J segment 4 bases; nucleotides outside the gene matches: 6. Germline V CDR1 and CDR2: LGHNA, YSLEER. CDR3 length: 15 residues. CDR3 sequence (DNA): TGCGCCAGCAGCCAAGATTCAGCGGGAAGTTACGAGCAGTACTTC. Protein: CASSQDSAGSYEQYF.

J is TRBJ2-7 and V is TRBV29-1; a possible D gene is TRBD1 (5 bases). The ends were cut back, 4 bases at V and 5 bases at J, with 12 bases in the middle. CDR3 length: 12 amino acids. Per the germline V gene, CDR1 is SQVTM and CDR2 is ANQGSEA. The CDR3 spells CSVAQGTHEQYF. CDR3 coding DNA: TGCAGCGTTGCCCAGGGAACGCACGAGCAGTACTTC.

This chain joins TRBV30 and TRBJ1-4; D not resolved. V was trimmed by 0 bases and J by 7 bases, leaving 9 bases between them. CDR3 length: 13 amino acids. Germline V gene data show CDR1 as GTSNPN and CDR2 as SVGIG (reference sequence). The CDR3 DNA sequence: TGTGCCTGGAGTGTAAGAGGTGGTGAAAAACTGTTTTTT. Its translation: CAWSVRGGEKLFF.

The V gene is TRBV6-1, the J gene TRBJ2-5, with TRBD2 matching 7 bases. CDR1 and CDR2 from the germline V gene are MNHNS and SASEGT. The V segment lost 8 bases and the J segment 5 bases; nucleotides outside the gene matches: 11. This CDR3 has 14 residues. The CDR3 protein is CASSAGAPLETQYF. CDR3 DNA sequence: TGTGCCAGCTCGGCGGGAGCCCCATTGGAGACCCAGTACTTC.

The chain recombines TRBV7-6 with TRBJ2-1; the D gene is possibly TRBD1 (5 bases). V was cut by 2 bases and J by 5 bases, with 13 bases left in between. Germline V gene lookup returns CDR1 SGHVS and CDR2 FNYEAQ. This CDR3 spans 15 amino acids. Here the CDR3 reads CASSLTQGGDNEQFF. The DNA of the CDR3 is TGTGCCAGCAGCTTAACGCAGGGTGGTGACAATGAGCAGTTCTTC.

The genes are TRBV20-1 and TRBJ2-7; 7 bases are shared with TRBD1. CDR3 length equals 11 residues. The germline CDR1 and CDR2 sequences are DFQATT and SNEGSKA (reference sequence). The ends lost 7 bases at V and 4 bases at J; junction bases unmatched: 4. CDR3 residues: CSGQGVYEQYF. The CDR3 region has the DNA TGCAGTGGTCAGGGGGTTTACGAGCAGTACTTC.

Only a few counts were recorded for this clone. V usage is TRBV10-3 and J usage is TRBJ2-7; 7 bases are shared with TRBD2. This CDR3 comprises 15 residues. J gave up 7 bases and V 0 bases, and 9 bases lay outside the gene matches. The germline gives CDR1 ENHRY, CDR2 SYGVKD. The CDR3 reads CAISESGRQGGEQYF. The DNA of the CDR3 is TGTGCCATCAGTGAGTCAGGGAGGCAGGGAGGGGAGCAGTACTTC.

The sample holds a few counts of this clone. The chain recombines TRBV2 with TRBJ2-3; D possibly corresponds to TRBD2 (5 bases). CDR3 length: 11 amino acids. The V end lost 7 bases, the J end lost 5 bases, and 7 bases lay between the germline ends. Germline CDR1 and CDR2: SNHLY and FYNNEI. In DNA form, the CDR3 reads TGTGCCAGCACTCGGGAAGATACGCAGTATTTT. Its translation is CASTREDTQYF. Filled out from reference TRBV2 and TRBJ2-3, the complete variable domain reads EPEVTQTPSHQVTQMGQEVILRCVPISNHLYFYWYRQILGQKVEFLVSFYNNEISEKSEIFDDQFSVERPDGSNFTLKIRSTKLEDSAMYFCASTREDTQYFGPGTRLTVL.

The rearrangement joins TRBV6-5 to TRBJ1-1, with D unclear. Trimming stripped 2 bases from V and 1 base from J, with 8 bases between. The CDR3 is made up of 14 amino acids. The germline gives CDR1 MNHEY, CDR2 SVGAGI. CDR3 nucleotide sequence: TGTGCCAGCAGTTACGAGGGCGAGAACACTGAAGCTTTCTTT. It is translated as CASSYEGENTEAFF.

The V call is TRBV9, the J call TRBJ1-3, with TRBD1 as a possible D gene (5 bases). CDR1 SGDLS and CDR2 YYNGEE come from the germline V gene. Trimming cost V 0 bases and J 4 bases, with 11 bases left between them. This CDR3 spans 15 amino acids. CDR3 residues: CASSVEAGSGNTIYF. Here the CDR3 DNA reads TGTGCCAGCAGCGTAGAAGCAGGGTCGGGAAACACCATATATTTT.

This chain connects TRBV7-9 to TRBJ1-6, with 9 nucleotides matching TRBD1. Germline V gives CDR1 SEHNR, CDR2 FQNEAQ (reference sequence). The V and J ends lost 8 bases and 9 bases, in that order; junction bases with no gene match: 8. The CDR3 spans 14 residues. The CDR3 nucleotides read TGTGCCAGCCGCCACACAGGGGGCTCTTCACCCCTCCACTTT. Translated: CASRHTGGSSPLHF.

V and J are TRBV5-1 and TRBJ1-4; D is undetermined. CDR3 length: 14 amino acids. Germline assignment: CDR1 SGHRS and CDR2 YFSETQ. Between the trimmed V and J ends, which lost 4 bases and 2 bases, there was a span of 9 bases. CDR3 sequence reads: CASSLPGTNEKLFF. The DNA for the CDR3 is TGCGCCAGCAGCCTCCCGGGTACTAATGAAAAACTGTTTTTT.

This clone was counted a few times. This rearrangement joins TRBV6-1 to TRBJ2-7; 7 bases align to TRBD1. The J segment lost 0 bases and the V segment lost 4 bases, leaving 6 bases of the junction unmatched. Germline values: CDR1 MNHNS, CDR2 SASEGT. The CDR3 runs 15 residues. CDR3 in amino acids: CASSAGQASSYEQYF. Here the CDR3 DNA reads TGTGCCAGCAGTGCCGGACAGGCGAGCTCCTACGAGCAGTACTTC.

This clone was detected only a few times. The chain couples TRBV9 to TRBJ1-3; 8 bases are a match to TRBD1. The germline V gene encodes CDR1 SGDLS and CDR2 YYNGEE. The junction had 8 bases not matched to a gene; V was cut back by 5 bases and J by 4 bases. The CDR3 is 15 residues long. CDR3 sequence (DNA): TGTGCCAGCAGTCCTACAGGGGGAAGAGGAAACACCATATATTTT. It encodes CASSPTGGRGNTIYF.